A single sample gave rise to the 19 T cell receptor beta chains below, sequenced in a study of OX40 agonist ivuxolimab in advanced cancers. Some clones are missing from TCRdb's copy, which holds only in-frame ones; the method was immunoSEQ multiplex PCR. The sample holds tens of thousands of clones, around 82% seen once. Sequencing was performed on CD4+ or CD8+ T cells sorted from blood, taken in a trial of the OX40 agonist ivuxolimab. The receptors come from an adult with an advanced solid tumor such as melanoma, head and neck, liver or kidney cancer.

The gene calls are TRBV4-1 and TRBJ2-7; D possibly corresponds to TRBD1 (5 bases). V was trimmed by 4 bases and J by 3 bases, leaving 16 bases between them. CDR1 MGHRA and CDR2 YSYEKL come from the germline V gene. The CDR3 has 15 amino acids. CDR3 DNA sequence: TGCGCCAGCAGCCCCCCGTCAGGGAAGATCTACGAGCAGTACTTC. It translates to CASSPPSGKIYEQYF.

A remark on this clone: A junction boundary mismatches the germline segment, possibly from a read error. The CDR3 loop reads CASRGQERGELFF. The CDR3 DNA is TGTGCTAGCAGGGGACAGGAGAGGGGGGAGCTGTTTTTT. The rearrangement joins TRBV7-7 to TRBJ2-2; 8 nucleotides line up with TRBD1. The germline V gene encodes CDR1 SSHAT and CDR2 FNYEAQ (reference sequence). CDR3 length: 13 amino acids.

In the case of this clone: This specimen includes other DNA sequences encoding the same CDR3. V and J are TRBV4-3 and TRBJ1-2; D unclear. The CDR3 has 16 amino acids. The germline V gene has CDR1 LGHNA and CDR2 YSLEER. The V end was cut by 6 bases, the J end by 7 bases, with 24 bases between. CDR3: CASSQLPGPPGAGYTF. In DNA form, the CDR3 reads TGCGCCAGCAGTCAATTACCGGGTCCGCCCGGCGCTGGCTACACCTTC.

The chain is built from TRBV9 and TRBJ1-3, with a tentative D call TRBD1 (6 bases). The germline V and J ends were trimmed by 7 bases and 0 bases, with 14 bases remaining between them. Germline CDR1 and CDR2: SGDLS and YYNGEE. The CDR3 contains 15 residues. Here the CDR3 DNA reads TGTGCCAGCTCCAGCAGGGGCAGCTCTGGAAACACCATATATTTT. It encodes CASSSRGSSGNTIYF.

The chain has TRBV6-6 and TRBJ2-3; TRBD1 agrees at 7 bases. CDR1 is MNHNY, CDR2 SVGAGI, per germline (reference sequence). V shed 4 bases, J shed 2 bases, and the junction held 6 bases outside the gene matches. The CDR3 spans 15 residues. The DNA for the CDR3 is TGTGCCAGCAGTTCCCAGGGACAGACCACAGATACGCAGTATTTT. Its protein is CASSSQGQTTDTQYF.

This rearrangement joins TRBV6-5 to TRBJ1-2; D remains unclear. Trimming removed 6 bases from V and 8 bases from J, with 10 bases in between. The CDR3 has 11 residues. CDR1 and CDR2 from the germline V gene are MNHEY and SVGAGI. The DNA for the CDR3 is TGTGCCAGCAGGAGTTTTCGCGGCTACACCTTC. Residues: CASRSFRGYTF.

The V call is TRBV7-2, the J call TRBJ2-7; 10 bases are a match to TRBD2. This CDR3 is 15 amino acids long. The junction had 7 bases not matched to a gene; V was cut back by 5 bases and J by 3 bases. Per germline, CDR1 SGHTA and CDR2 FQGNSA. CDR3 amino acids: CASSTSSGGYYEQYF. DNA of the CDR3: TGTGCCAGCAGCACCTCTAGCGGGGGCTACTACGAGCAGTACTTC.

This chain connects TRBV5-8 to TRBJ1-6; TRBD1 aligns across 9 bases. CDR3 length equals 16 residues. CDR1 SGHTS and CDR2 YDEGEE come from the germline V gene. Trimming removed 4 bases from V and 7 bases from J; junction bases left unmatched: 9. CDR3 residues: CASSALRDRVNSPLHF. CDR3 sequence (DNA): TGTGCCAGCAGCGCACTACGGGACAGGGTAAATTCACCCCTCCACTTT.

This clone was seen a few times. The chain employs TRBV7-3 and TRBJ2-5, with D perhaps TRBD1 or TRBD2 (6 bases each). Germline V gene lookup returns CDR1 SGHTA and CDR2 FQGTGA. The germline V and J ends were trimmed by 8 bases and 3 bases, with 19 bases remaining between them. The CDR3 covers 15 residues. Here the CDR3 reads CASSPTGAEKETQYF. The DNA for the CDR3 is TGTGCCAGCTCTCCCACGGGGGCGGAGAAAGAGACCCAGTACTTC.

The CDR3 coding sequence is TGTGCCAGCAGTCCCCCTGGGCGCTACGAGCAGTACTTC. It is translated as CASSPPGRYEQYF. The V and J genes are TRBV28 and TRBJ2-7; D remains ambiguous. The CDR3 consists of 13 residues. Between the trimmed V and J ends, which lost 5 bases and 3 bases, there was a span of 11 bases. CDR1 and CDR2 (germline): MDHEN, SYDVKM.

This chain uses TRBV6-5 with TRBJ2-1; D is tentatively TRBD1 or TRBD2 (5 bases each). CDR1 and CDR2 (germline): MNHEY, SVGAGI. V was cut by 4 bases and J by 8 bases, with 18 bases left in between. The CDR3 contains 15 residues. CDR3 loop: CASSSPGRAGHEQFF. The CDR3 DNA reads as TGTGCCAGCAGTTCCCCGGGACGGGCAGGCCATGAGCAGTTCTTC.

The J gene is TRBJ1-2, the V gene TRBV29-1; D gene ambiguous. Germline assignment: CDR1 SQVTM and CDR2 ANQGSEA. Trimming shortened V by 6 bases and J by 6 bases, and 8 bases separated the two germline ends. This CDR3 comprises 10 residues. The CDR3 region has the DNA TGCAGCGTCTCAGCGGATGGCTACACCTTC. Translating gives CSVSADGYTF.

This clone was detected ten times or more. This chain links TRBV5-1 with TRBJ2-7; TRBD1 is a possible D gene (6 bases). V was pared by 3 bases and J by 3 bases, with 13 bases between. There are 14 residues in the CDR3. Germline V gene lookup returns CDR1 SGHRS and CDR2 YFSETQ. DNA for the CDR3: TGCGCCAGCAGCTCCCGATCGGACAGCTACGAGCAGTACTTC. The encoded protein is CASSSRSDSYEQYF.

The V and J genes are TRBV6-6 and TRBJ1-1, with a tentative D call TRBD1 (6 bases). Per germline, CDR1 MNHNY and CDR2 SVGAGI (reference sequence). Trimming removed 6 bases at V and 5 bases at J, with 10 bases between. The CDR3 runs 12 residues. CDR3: CASSKRGTEAFF. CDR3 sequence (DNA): TGTGCCAGCAGCAAAAGGGGGACTGAAGCTTTCTTT.

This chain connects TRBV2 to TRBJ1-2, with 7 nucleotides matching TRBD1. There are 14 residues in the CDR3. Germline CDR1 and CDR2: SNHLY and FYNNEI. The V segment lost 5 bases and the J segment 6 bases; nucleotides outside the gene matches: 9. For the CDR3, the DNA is TGTGCCAGCAGTCTTCAAGACAGGGACCATGGCTACACCTTC. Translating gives CASSLQDRDHGYTF.

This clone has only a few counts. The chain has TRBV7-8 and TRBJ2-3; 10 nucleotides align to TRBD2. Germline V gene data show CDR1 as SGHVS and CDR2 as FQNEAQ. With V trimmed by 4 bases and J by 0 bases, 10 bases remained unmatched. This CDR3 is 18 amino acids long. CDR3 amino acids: CASSSGLAAAPSTDTQYF. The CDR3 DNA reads TGTGCCAGCAGCTCTGGACTAGCGGCGGCGCCTAGCACAGATACGCAGTATTTT. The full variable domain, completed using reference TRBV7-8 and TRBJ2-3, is GAGVSQSPRYKVAKRGQDVALRCDPISGHVSLFWYQQALGQGPEFLTYFQNEAQLDKSGLPSDRFFAERPEGSVSTLKIQRTQQEDSAVYLCASSSGLAAAPSTDTQYFGPGTRLTVL.

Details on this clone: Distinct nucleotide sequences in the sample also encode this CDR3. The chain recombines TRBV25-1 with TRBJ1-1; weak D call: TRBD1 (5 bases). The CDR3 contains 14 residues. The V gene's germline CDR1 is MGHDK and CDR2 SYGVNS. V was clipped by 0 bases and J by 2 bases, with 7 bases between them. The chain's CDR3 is CASSEYGGNTEAFF. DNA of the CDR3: TGTGCCAGCAGTGAATATGGGGGTAACACTGAAGCTTTCTTT.

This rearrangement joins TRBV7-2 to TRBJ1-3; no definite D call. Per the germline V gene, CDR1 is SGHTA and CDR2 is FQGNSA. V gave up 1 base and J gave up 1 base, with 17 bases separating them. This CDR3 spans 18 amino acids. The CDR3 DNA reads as TGTGCCAGCAGCTTAGTATTATTGGGGTTAAGATCTGGAAACACCATATATTTT. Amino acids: CASSLVLLGLRSGNTIYF.

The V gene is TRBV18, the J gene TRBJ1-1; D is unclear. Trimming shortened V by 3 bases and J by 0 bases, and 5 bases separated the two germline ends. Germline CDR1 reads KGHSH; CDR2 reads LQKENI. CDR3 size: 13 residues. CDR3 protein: CASSPQLNTEAFF. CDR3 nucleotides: TGTGCCAGCTCACCGCAGTTGAACACTGAAGCTTTCTTT. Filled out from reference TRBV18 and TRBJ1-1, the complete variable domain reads NAGVMQNPRHLVRRRGQEARLRCSPMKGHSHVYWYRQLPEEGLKFMVYLQKENIIDESGMPKERFSAEFPKEGPSILRIQQVVRGDSAAYFCASSPQLNTEAFFGQGTRLTVV.